This TCR beta chain originates from a study of regulatory T cells in long-lasting Graves disease. Study-wide context: More than 5 years of antithyroid drugs with positive TSH receptor antibodies defined persistent Graves' disease.

The study's findings and limits: Newly diagnosed disease favored TRBV20-1 and TRBJ2-1 over persistent disease.

Trimming pared 3 bases from V and 1 base from J, leaving 22 bases between. The germline V gene encodes CDR1 SGHVS and CDR2 FNYEAQ. The CDR3 extends over 18 amino acids. As to this clonotype: Its antigen is unknown.

Libraries of TCR beta came from iRepertoire HTBI primers plus Arm-PCR of CDR3 regions. Via MiXCR, TCRdb re-called the multiplex PCR reads, giving one row per CDR3 protein. This sample has roughly 450,000 distinct CDR3 sequences, with roughly 20% found just once. Time point specified: persistent/refractory GD, antithyroid drugs over 5 years with positive TRAb. RNA isolated from PBMCs was used to make the TCR library. A peripheral blood sample, 7 to 9.5 milliliters in volume, was drawn into EDTA tubes. The TCR sequence derives from a female donor with Graves disease. The material sequenced was peripheral blood mononuclear cells (PBMCs), taken when the disease was refractory, from a patient treated with antithyroid drugs. The chain links TRBV7-6 to TRBJ2-7; D is undetermined. CDR3 DNA: TGTGCCAGCAGCTTCGTTCGGAGTGGGCCGGCCGGGTCCTACGAGCAGTACTTC. It yields the protein CASSFVRSGPAGSYEQYF.